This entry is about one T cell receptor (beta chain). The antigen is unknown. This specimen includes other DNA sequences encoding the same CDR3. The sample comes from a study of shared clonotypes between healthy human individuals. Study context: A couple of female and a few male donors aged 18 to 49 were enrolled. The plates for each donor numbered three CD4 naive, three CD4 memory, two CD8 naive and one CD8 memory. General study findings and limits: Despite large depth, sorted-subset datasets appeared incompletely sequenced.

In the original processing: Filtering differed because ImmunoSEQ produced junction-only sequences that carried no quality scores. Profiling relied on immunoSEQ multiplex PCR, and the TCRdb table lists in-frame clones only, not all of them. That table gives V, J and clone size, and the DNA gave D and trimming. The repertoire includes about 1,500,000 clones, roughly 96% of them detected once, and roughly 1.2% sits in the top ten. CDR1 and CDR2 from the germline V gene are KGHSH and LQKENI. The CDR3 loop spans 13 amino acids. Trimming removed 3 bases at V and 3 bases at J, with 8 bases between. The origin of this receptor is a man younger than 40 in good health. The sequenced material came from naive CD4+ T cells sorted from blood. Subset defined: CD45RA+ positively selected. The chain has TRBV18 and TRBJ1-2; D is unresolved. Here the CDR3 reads CASSPIGDYGYTF. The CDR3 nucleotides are TGTGCCAGCTCACCGATCGGGGACTATGGCTACACCTTC.